This T cell receptor beta chain was captured in a study of blood T cell repertoires in COVID-19. Study-level background: The United States, Italy and Spain supplied acute and convalescent COVID-19 samples. Nucleic acid was either cDNA or gDNA, and it came from T cells, B-cell-depleted T cells, or PBMCs.

V was clipped by 3 bases and J by 6 bases; unmatched bases: 2. The CDR3 length is 13 residues. Germline V gene sequence: CDR1 SGHDT, CDR2 YYEEEE. Per the original methods: Nucleated cell counts were estimated from reference gene primer amplification. Sequencing was performed with immunoSEQ multiplex PCR; in TCRdb, only in-frame clones are kept and a portion is missing. The DNA gave D and trimming, while V, J and clone size come from that table. The sample has 150,000 to 200,000 clones, 88% seen once. Sequenced material: peripheral blood. This chain links TRBV5-6 with TRBJ1-2; 10 bases agree with TRBD1. This TCR came from a man between 60 and 75 years old with acute or convalescent COVID-19. The CDR3 is CASSWGTGDGYTF. The CDR3 nucleotides are TGTGCCAGCAGCTGGGGGACAGGGGATGGCTACACCTTC. The variable domain in full, with the rest retrieved from reference TRBV5-6 and TRBJ1-2, is DAGVTQSPTHLIKTRGQQVTLRCSPKSGHDTVSWYQQALGQGPQFIFQYYEEEERQRGNFPDRFSGHQFPNYSSELNVNALLLGDSALYLCASSWGTGDGYTFGSGTRLTVV.